Only a few counts were recorded for the clone carrying this TCR beta chain. The J segment lost 5 bases and the V segment lost 3 bases, leaving 8 bases of the junction unmatched. There are 15 residues in the CDR3. Looked up from germline, CDR1 is SGHTA and CDR2 is FQGNSA. The time point: sample taken at primary tumor resection. The sequenced material consisted of unsorted whole RNA from tumor, nontumor lung or frozen PBMC. Untreated early-stage non-small cell lung cancer patients, around 72 in total, were the donors. This specimen belongs to a study of spatial heterogeneity in lung cancer. Study-wide background: Among detected sequences, beta-chain ones consistently exceeded alpha-chain ones in number.

MiXCR was run by TCRdb on the 5' RACE reads, yielding one entry per CDR3 protein. Found here are fewer than 45,000 distinct CDR3 sequences, approximately 7% of them singletons; the top ten hold around 42%. The gene calls are TRBV7-2 and TRBJ2-7; TRBD2 agrees at 9 bases. This receptor was taken from a female donor with early-stage non-small cell lung cancer. The starting material was PBMCs, obtained at surgery. CDR3 amino acids: CASSFSRSSGDEQYF. CDR3 sequence (DNA): TGTGCCAGCAGCTTCTCACGGTCTAGCGGGGACGAGCAGTACTTC.